The entry that follows covers one T cell receptor (beta chain) sequence. Study processing details: Reference gene primer amplification yielded estimated nucleated cell counts. Sequenced by immunoSEQ multiplex PCR; TCRdb stores in-frame clones only, minus some. V and J calls and clone size are as listed in that table; D and trimming were resolved from the DNA. Of roughly 130,000 clones listed, approximately 80% were seen once; the top ten hold about a sixth. Germline CDR1 MNHEY, CDR2 SVGAGI. The CDR3 has 13 residues. The V and J ends lost 2 bases and 0 bases respectively, with 4 bases between them. The data originate from a study of blood T cell repertoires in COVID-19. Across the study: Some COVID-19 samples were acute and others convalescent; all came from the United States, Italy and Spain.

The sequenced material came from peripheral blood. J is TRBJ1-1 and V is TRBV6-5; no clear D gene. The source of this sequence is a woman between 50 and 59 years old with acute or convalescent COVID-19. Here the CDR3 reads CASSYEVNTEAFF. The CDR3 DNA sequence: TGTGCCAGCAGTTACGAGGTGAACACTGAAGCTTTCTTT.